These 18 T cell receptor beta chains share one sample of origin, sequenced in a study of identical twins. Each CDR3 protein gets one entry after TCRdb re-called the 5' RACE reads with MiXCR. The sample comprises approximately 230,000 distinct CDR3 sequences, roughly 7.1% of which are singletons, and 14% to 15% rests with the top ten. This sample was also put to use in a study of T cells expressing NK-cell markers.

Input material: CD8+ T cells sorted from blood. These receptor sequences come from a woman between 18 and 29 years old in good health.

At least ten counts were recorded for this clonotype. This chain links TRBV20-1 with TRBJ2-4; D is uncertain. This CDR3 is built from 12 residues. The V and J ends lost 6 bases and 0 bases respectively, with 6 bases between them. Germline V lookup: CDR1 DFQATT, CDR2 SNEGSKA (reference sequence). This CDR3 is CSAFIAKNIQYF. The CDR3 DNA reads as TGCAGTGCCTTTATAGCCAAAAACATTCAGTACTTC.

This clonotype was detected ten times or more. This chain joins TRBV27 and TRBJ2-1, with D perhaps matching TRBD2 (6 bases). The CDR3 extends over 13 amino acids. Germline CDR1 and CDR2: MNHEY and SMNVEV (reference sequence). With 10 bases removed from V and 4 bases from J, the gap between germline ends came to 14 bases. CDR3 in amino acids: CATTSGSYNEQFF. The DNA for the CDR3 is TGTGCCACCACAAGCGGGTCTTACAATGAGCAGTTCTTC.

In its sample, this clonotype was seen many times. CDR3 nucleotides: TGCAGTGCCAATGAACTGGGCAGGCAACAGTTCTTC. Its protein product is CSANELGRQQFF. The rearrangement joins TRBV20-1 to TRBJ2-1; no firm D call. Germline V CDR1 and CDR2: DFQATT, SNEGSKA (reference sequence). Between the trimmed V and J ends, which lost 6 bases and 13 bases, there was a span of 19 bases. The CDR3 totals 12 residues.

Ten or more counts support this clonotype. The chain links TRBV10-3 to TRBJ2-3; 8 nucleotides match TRBD2. CDR1 is ENHRY, CDR2 SYGVKD, per germline. Trimming cost V 4 bases and J 4 bases; bases outside gene matches: 13. The CDR3 totals 17 residues. The CDR3 nucleotides are TGTGCCATCAGTGCCTCATCCTCCGGGAGGGAATCAGATACGCAGTATTTT. Protein product: CAISASSSGRESDTQYF.

This clonotype was detected ten times or more. The J gene is TRBJ2-7, the V gene TRBV6-5; D ambiguous. The CDR3 has 14 amino acids. The germline V gene has CDR1 MNHEY and CDR2 SVGAGI. The V and J ends lost 0 bases and 4 bases respectively, with 10 bases between them. This chain's CDR3 is CASSYSMNGYEQYF. DNA of the CDR3: TGTGCCAGCAGTTACTCGATGAATGGGTACGAGCAGTACTTC.

This clonotype was counted at least ten times. The chain couples TRBV2 to TRBJ2-7, with TRBD1 matching 9 bases. The trim removed 9 bases at V and 2 bases at J, leaving 11 bases unmatched. Germline V gene lookup returns CDR1 SNHLY and CDR2 FYNNEI. The CDR3 is 15 amino acids. The CDR3 region is CASTTGTGLPYEQYF. CDR3 DNA sequence: TGTGCCAGTACAACCGGGACAGGGCTACCCTACGAGCAGTACTTC.

This clonotype came up many times. The genes are TRBV12-3 or TRBV12-4 and TRBJ1-1; a weak D match, TRBD1 (6 bases). V lost 5 bases, J lost 6 bases, and 19 bases lay in between. The CDR3 has 15 amino acids. Here the CDR3 DNA reads TGTGCCAGCAGTCCACCCAGGGGTAAGAGCGCTGAAGCTTTCTTT. It translates to CASSPPRGKSAEAFF.

The chain joins TRBV9 to TRBJ1-5; perhaps TRBD1 as D (5 bases). V was trimmed by 4 bases and J by 7 bases, leaving 12 bases between them. Germline V lookup: CDR1 SGDLS, CDR2 YYNGEE. This CDR3 contains 13 residues. Written as DNA, the CDR3 is TGTGCCAGCAGCCGAGGGACGGGGCAGCCCCAGCATTTT. Translating it yields CASSRGTGQPQHF.

Note on this clonotype: Relative to the germline gene, one junction end is altered; a read error may explain this. The gene calls are TRBV30 and TRBJ2-7; D is unclear. CDR1 GTSNPN and CDR2 SVGIG come from the germline V gene (reference sequence). The length of the CDR3 is 12 residues. CDR3 in DNA: TGTGCCTGGAGTGTACGGAGCTACGAGCAGCACTTC. Translation gives CAWSVRSYEQHF.

In its sample, this clonotype was seen a few times. The chain recombines TRBV24-1 with TRBJ1-1, with D possibly being TRBD1 (5 bases). The CDR3 contains 12 residues. V was shortened by 5 bases and J by 7 bases, with 10 bases between the two germline ends. The germline CDR1 and CDR2 sequences are KGHDR and SFDVKD. The CDR3 nucleotides read TGTGCCACCAGTGCCGTGGGGGGTGAAGCTTTCTTT. It translates to CATSAVGGEAFF.

The rearrangement links TRBV6-5 to TRBJ1-1; no clear D gene. V was trimmed by 7 bases and J by 10 bases, leaving 13 bases between them. Germline V gene sequence: CDR1 MNHEY, CDR2 SVGAGI. The CDR3 extends over 11 amino acids. CDR3 sequence: CASTQTGRAFF. Here the CDR3 DNA reads TGTGCCAGCACCCAAACGGGAAGAGCTTTCTTT.

A few counts support this clonotype. This chain connects TRBV11-2 to TRBJ2-6, with D possibly called TRBD1 or TRBD2 (6 bases each). The CDR3 has 18 residues. The germline V gene encodes CDR1 SGHAT and CDR2 FQNNGV. V shed 2 bases and J shed 6 bases, with 20 bases lying between them. This CDR3 reads CASSLLRGEGGKANVLTF. CDR3 coding DNA: TGTGCCAGCAGCTTACTACGAGGGGAAGGGGGGAAGGCCAACGTCCTGACTTTC.

The chain joins TRBV27 to TRBJ2-4, with D perhaps matching TRBD2 (7 bases). The CDR3 loop spans 12 amino acids. Germline CDR1 reads MNHEY; CDR2 reads SMNVEV (reference sequence). Trimming cost V 4 bases and J 12 bases, with 13 bases left between them. The CDR3 nucleotides read TGTGCCAGCAGTTCCTGGGAGGGGGATCAGTACTTC. This codes for CASSSWEGDQYF.

The CDR3 region has the DNA TGTGCCAGCAGGCCCTACCCCCGGGACGATGAGCAGTTCTTC. This codes for CASRPYPRDDEQFF. The gene calls are TRBV27 and TRBJ2-1; D is tentatively TRBD1 or TRBD2 (5 bases each). This CDR3 region has 14 residues. V was clipped by 6 bases and J by 8 bases, with 17 bases between them. The germline V gene has CDR1 MNHEY and CDR2 SMNVEV (reference sequence).

This clonotype has a handful of counts. The rearrangement joins TRBV9 to TRBJ1-1, with TRBD1 matching 7 bases. CDR3 length equals 14 residues. Germline V lookup: CDR1 SGDLS, CDR2 YYNGEE. V shed 2 bases, J shed 6 bases, and the junction held 7 bases outside the gene matches. In DNA, the CDR3 is TGTGCCAGCAGCGTTACAGGGGTAAACTCTGAAGCTTTCTTT. Its protein product is CASSVTGVNSEAFF.

This sequence joins TRBV6-5 and TRBJ1-1, with TRBD1 as a possible D gene (5 bases). Trimming cost V 5 bases and J 5 bases, with 9 bases left between them. Germline lookup yields CDR1 MNHEY and CDR2 SVGAGI. This CDR3 has 12 residues. CDR3 DNA sequence: TGTGCCAGCAGTATGTCAGGGACTGAAGCTTTCTTT. Translated: CASSMSGTEAFF.

This clonotype was counted ten times or more. The gene calls are TRBV5-1 and TRBJ2-3; D is ambiguous. The CDR3 length is 18 residues. V was cut by 1 base and J by 0 bases, with 18 bases left in between. Germline-derived CDR1 and CDR2 are SGHRS and YFSETQ. CDR3 DNA sequence: TGCGCCAGCAGCTTGCGGTCGCGCGATTCTCCTAGCACAGATACGCAGTATTTT. Translated: CASSLRSRDSPSTDTQYF.

On this clonotype itself: A much bigger clone sits one base away, suggesting this may be a read error. V gene TRBV12-3 or TRBV12-4 combines with J gene TRBJ2-2, with D unresolved. CDR3 size: 12 residues. CDR3 loop: CATSLRTGELFF. DNA for the CDR3: TGTGCCACCAGTTTAAGGACCGGGGAGCTGTTTTTT.